This is a list of T cell receptor beta chains from one sample in a study of blood T cell repertoires in COVID-19. The data were produced by immunoSEQ multiplex PCR, yet TCRdb's version contains in-frame clones alone and is incomplete. Of 150,000 to 200,000 clones listed, more than 75% are singletons. The sequencing input was peripheral blood. Receptors originate from a man aged 60 to 69 with active or convalescent COVID-19. The CDR3 runs from the conserved cysteine through the conserved F or W.

cdr3_aa | j_call | cdr3_length | v_call
CASSRQEVTGELFF | TRBJ2-2 | 14 | TRBV19
CASRGNLGTLNEQFF | TRBJ2-1 | 15 | TRBV5-1
CASSLGTGVGYGYTF | TRBJ1-2 | 15 | TRBV5-1
CASSQRQGIRGNQPQHF | TRBJ1-5 | 17 | TRBV4-1
CASSFIVSNQPQHF | TRBJ1-5 | 14 | TRBV28
CASSESTTANTEAFF | TRBJ1-1 | 15 | TRBV6-1
CASSPTLRQGNYGYTF | TRBJ1-2 | 16 | TRBV7-9
CASSLDPGWNTEAFF | TRBJ1-1 | 15 | TRBV11-2
CASSPPPGQGQNYGYTF | TRBJ1-2 | 17 | TRBV6-6
CASSLQGAPSNQPQHF | TRBJ1-5 | 16 | TRBV7-2
CAISEGTSAETQYF | TRBJ2-5 | 14 | TRBV10-3